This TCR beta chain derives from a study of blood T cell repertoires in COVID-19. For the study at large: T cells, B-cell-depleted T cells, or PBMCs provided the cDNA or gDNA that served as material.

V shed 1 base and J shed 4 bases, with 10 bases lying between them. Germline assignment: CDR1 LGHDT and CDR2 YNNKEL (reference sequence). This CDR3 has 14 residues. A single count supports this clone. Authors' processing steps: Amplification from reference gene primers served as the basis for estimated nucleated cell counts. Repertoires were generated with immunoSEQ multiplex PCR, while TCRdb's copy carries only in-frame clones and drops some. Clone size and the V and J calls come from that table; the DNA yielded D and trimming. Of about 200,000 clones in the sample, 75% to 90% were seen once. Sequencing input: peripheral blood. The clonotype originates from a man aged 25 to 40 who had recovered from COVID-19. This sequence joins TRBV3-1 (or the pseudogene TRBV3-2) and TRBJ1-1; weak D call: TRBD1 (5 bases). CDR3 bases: TGTGCCAGCAGCCAAGTGGTAGGGGTCACTGAAGCTTTCTTT. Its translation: CASSQVVGVTEAFF.